The subject of this entry is one TCR beta chain. Its antigen is not yet known. Base qualities are missing; no much larger clone stands one base away. The sample belongs to a study of cytomegalovirus exposure and HLA in healthy donors listed by TCRdb under 2017. Looking at the study overall: An earlier analysis of under 600 of the donors reported 276 Gb of sequence data and about 100 million unique TCR beta sequences from 150 million to 200 million T cells. An early release that covered more than 550 HLA-typed donors contained approximately 300 gigabases of sequencing data and around 85 million unique TCR sequences. Of the approximately 400 genotyped donors, roughly 80% fell in the genetic ancestry cluster associated with self-reported Caucasian donors. The study aimed to test whether cataloging public T cell receptors could reveal signatures of past pathogen exposure. The study profiled the T cell repertoires of 550 to 700 subjects by immunosequencing and related them to cytomegalovirus serostatus. In addition to the first cohort of approximately 670 subjects, a separate validation cohort of approximately 130 different subjects was used. The study combined high-throughput TCR immunosequencing, statistical association of individual TCRs with disease status, and machine learning to predict cytomegalovirus infection status. To study patterns of TCR occurrence, a later analysis re-analyzed previously published TCR beta repertoires from more than 550 donors and added high-resolution HLA genotyping. Rather than using new phenotypic data, the later analysis identified candidate immune exposures from TCR beta sequences and from how often those sequences occurred across donors. An earlier analysis of 587 of the donors used high-throughput TCR beta sequencing to judge whether each TCR beta V gene segment behaved as functional or pseudogenic. Donor age, sex, ethnicity and CMV serostatus were compiled together with the repertoire data. A later genetic analysis took genome-wide SNP genotypes for about three fifths of the 666 donors and used that subset as a discovery cohort. All discovery cohort repertoires had been generated on a single sequencing platform. HLA typing covered class I and class II loci at four-digit resolution. Typing coverage differed by locus: A, B, C, DRB1 and DQB1 were typed in roughly 629-630 donors, DQA1 in 500 to 550, DPA1 in approximately 600, and DPB1 in 450 to 490. Five DR-DQ haplotypes were handled as single units for association and clustering because linkage in the cohort was strong. On average, around 230,000 unique TCR beta nucleotide sequences were sequenced per donor among fewer than 500 genotyped donors of the cohort, with around 19% of those sequences being non-productive. Study-wide findings and limitations: A few of the identified cytomegalovirus-associated TCR beta chains were confirmed in vitro to be specific for cytomegalovirus antigens. A further reported finding was that TCR beta sequences accurately predicted the HLA-A and HLA-B alleles for most subjects in the first cohort. Sequencing depth was assumed to be roughly uniform across donors in the presence/absence analyses, though that assumption may not hold. HLA typing was unavailable for some donors at each locus, so association tests used only the typed subset. A later analysis found that HLA-associated TCR beta chains were more clonally expanded and had lower generation probabilities than equally common non-associated chains. V-gene and J-gene trimming of TCR beta chains was associated with a missense DCLRE1C variant in a later genetic analysis, and the association was replicated in an independent cohort. According to a later analysis, most CMV-associated TCR beta chains appeared to be HLA-restricted, and the HLA associations seemed to be driven largely by CMV exposure. While some public TCRs were present in many individuals, most TCR sequences turned up only very rarely across donors. Specific HLA alleles were associated with 15,000 to 20,000 TCR beta sequences at a false discovery rate of 0.05 in a later analysis. The study gave a list of 150 to 200 TCR beta chains associated with cytomegalovirus. When HLA alleles, especially DR and DQ, strongly co-occurred, TCR associations were difficult to assign to individual alleles. The classifier was reported to diagnose cytomegalovirus status with high specificity and sensitivity in both the original cohort and the validation cohort. Linkage disequilibrium might explain the correlated functional status among segregating V segments, but an unknown experimental factor could not be excluded. The earlier analysis of around 600 of the donors excluded some 15 rarely observed V segments, including chromosome 9 orphons, because counts were too low. In this cohort, only TCR beta chains were sequenced, and detectable features were limited by the absence of alpha or paired-chain data. Compared with the roughly 710-donor mean, donors in an Asian-associated ancestry cluster had fewer N-insertions in productive TCRs, according to a later genetic analysis. The sequencing pipeline was judged likely to have produced a cluster of highly shared sequence variants as a technical artifact. According to the authors, the approach could potentially be generalized to other disease states and immunological phenotypes. In a later analysis, the rate of TCR association differed among HLA loci, with DRB1 alleles having the most associated TCRs and HLA-C alleles having the fewest. The 87-base-pair reads could not distinguish some IMGT-functional V segments, including TRBV6-2 and TRBV6-3, so those segments were excluded. An earlier analysis of approximately 570 of the donors showed that most TCR beta V segments appeared in productive rearrangements either about 87% or about 30% of the time, which broadly matched IMGT annotations. The only immune exposure information available for the cohort was CMV serostatus. According to a later analysis, parvovirus B19, influenza, CMV and Epstein-Barr virus appeared linked to several top co-occurrence clusters.

The cohort consisted of 650 to 850 healthy bone marrow donors. All cohort members were sampled while nominally healthy, although unrecorded immune exposures were likely present. The donor was CMV seronegative and was included in the group of 352 seronegative cohort members. A peripheral blood sample was collected from each donor, and TCR beta sequencing was performed on peripheral blood mononuclear cells. The Qiagen DNeasy Blood Extraction Kit was used to extract genomic DNA from the blood cell samples. The method was the immunoSEQ multiplex PCR assay. The multiplex PCR relied on a mix of 60 forward primers for TCR Vbeta segments and 13 reverse primers for TCR Jbeta segments. The CDR3 region of rearranged TCR beta genes was amplified from genomic DNA by a multiplex PCR assay. The amplified TCR beta libraries were sequenced on the Illumina HiSeq System as 87-base-pair reads. In the original analysis: In a later analysis, roughly 80 million unique TCR beta chains were counted across the approximately 670 repertoires, and roughly 10 million of these chains were shared by at least two donors. A nearest-neighbor algorithm error-corrected the raw reads and collapsed the reads into unique sequences, merging closely related sequences to remove PCR and sequencing errors. V, D and J gene segments were assigned by aligning CDR3 sequences to IMGT reference sequences. For a sequence to be retained, at least a six-nucleotide match to both a V gene segment and a J gene segment was required. Rearrangements were called productive when the CDR3 lacked stop codons and stayed in frame with V and J; all others were non-productive. CDR3 was defined according to IMGT convention as the region running from the second conserved V-encoded cysteine to the conserved J-encoded phenylalanine. The earlier analysis of about 610 of the donors excluded any sequence lacking an unambiguous match to a single V gene segment. In an earlier analysis of about 590 of the donors, a V segment was called functional when productive rearrangements were above 56.7%, and segregating when the standard deviation between donors exceeded 5%. A statistical classification framework was built to diagnose cytomegalovirus status from the catalog of TCR beta chain sequences. In a later analysis, TCR nucleotide sequences were compared against IMGT/GENE-DB human TR gene sequences so that V and J genes could be assigned. A later analysis assigned CDR3 sequences and most-parsimonious VDJ recombination scenarios with the TCRdist pipeline. A later analysis defined each TCR beta chain by its CDR3 amino acid sequence plus V-gene family, and excluded reads lacking a unique V-gene family. A later analysis removed several hundred highly shared, low-generation-probability nucleotide sequences to deal with suspected cross-contamination and a sequencing artifact. A later analysis calculated a clonal expansion index for each public chain from normalized within-repertoire ranks of inferred template counts. In a later analysis, generation probabilities were computed using a VDJ recombination model fitted to out-of-frame rearrangements, and the results were checked against IGoR. Hypergeometric tests were used in a later analysis to score TCR-TCR, TCR-HLA and TCR-CMV co-occurrence, with a repertoire-size bias correction applied to the TCR pairs. In a later analysis, false discovery rates were estimated by permuting HLA or CMV assignments 20 times. In a later analysis, co-occurring TCRs were grouped using DBSCAN, and TCRdist sequence similarity was added for clustering within HLA-allele-positive subsets. For co-occurrence clustering, repertoires with fewer than 30,000 or more than 120,000 public chains were excluded, along with five or six repertoires with anomalous nucleotide sharing. TCRdb re-hosts the immuneACCESS table, in-frame sequences only. Its copies lack some clones; in the studies checked, an unresolved V gene accounts for under half of them, and the cause for the rest is not known. The V and J calls and clone size are taken from that table; D and trimming were inferred from the DNA. Across this sample there are about 150,000 clones, with approximately 88% seen only once. In total, the top ten clones hold roughly 1.2% of the sample.

CDR3 length: 14 amino acids, cysteine to phenylalanine. Of all the DNA, just the CDR3 is kept, 42 bases in frame from base 1. CDR1 is given as SGHNT and CDR2 as YYREEE, both from the germline V gene (reference sequence). Deletion took 1 base off V and 2 bases off J, with a span of 9 bases between the germline ends. The clonotype comes from a boy between 2 and 10 years old in good health and CMV-seronegative. The receptor chain draws on TRBV5-4 and TRBJ1-2; possibly the D gene is TRBD1, per 6 matching bases. The sequencing input was PBMCs. The nucleotides are TGTGCCAGCAGCTTGTCCGGGACAAACTATGGCTACACCTTC. Its translation is CASSLSGTNYGYTF.